This TCR beta chain was recovered during a study of T cell changes during pregnancy in multiple sclerosis. Libraries were prepared by immunoSEQ multiplex PCR; TCRdb keeps only in-frame clonotypes and omits some of them. The table includes around 35,000 clones, just over 90% detected once. The clonotype originates from a female donor with multiple sclerosis, enrolled in a pregnancy study. Sample: CD8+ T cells from peripheral blood mononuclear cells, taken in the first trimester of pregnancy.

Here the CDR3 DNA reads TGTGCCAGCAGTTTACGTGACAGGGGTAAGTACGAGCAGTACTTC. Its translation: CASSLRDRGKYEQYF. This chain links TRBV27 with TRBJ2-7; 8 nucleotides line up with TRBD1. J was trimmed by 4 bases and V by 2 bases; bases with no gene match: 7. Germline V gene sequence: CDR1 MNHEY, CDR2 SMNVEV (reference sequence). CDR3 length: 15 residues.